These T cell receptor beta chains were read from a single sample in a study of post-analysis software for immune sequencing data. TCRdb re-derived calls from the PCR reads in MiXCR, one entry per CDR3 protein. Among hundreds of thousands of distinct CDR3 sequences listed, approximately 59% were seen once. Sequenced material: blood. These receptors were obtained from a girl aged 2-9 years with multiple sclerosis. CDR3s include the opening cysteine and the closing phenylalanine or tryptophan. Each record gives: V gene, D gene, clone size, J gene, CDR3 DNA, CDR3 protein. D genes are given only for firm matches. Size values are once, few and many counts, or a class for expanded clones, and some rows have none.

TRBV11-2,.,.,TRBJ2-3,TGTACCAGCAGCGCTATGAGGATGAGCACAGATACGCAGTATTTT,CTSSAMRMSTDTQYF
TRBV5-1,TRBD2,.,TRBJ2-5,TGCGCCAGCAGTGGAGGACTAGCGGGGGAGACCCAGTACTTC,CASSGGLAGETQYF
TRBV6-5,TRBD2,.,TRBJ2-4,TGTGCCAGCAGTCCCTTGACTAGCGGTAAAAACATTCAGTACTTC,CASSPLTSGKNIQYF
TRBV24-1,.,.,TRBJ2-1,TGTGCCACCAGTGATTTAGCCAGGGTTTTAGATGAGCAGTTCTTC,CATSDLARVLDEQFF
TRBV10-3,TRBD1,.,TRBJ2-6,TGTGCCATCTCCGCCGGGACAGCTATCCTTTCTGGGGCCAACGTCCTGACTTTC,CAISAGTAILSGANVLTF
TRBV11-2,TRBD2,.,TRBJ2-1,TGTGCCAGCACTGTAGCGGGAGAGGGTGAGCAGTTCTTC,CASTVAGEGEQFF
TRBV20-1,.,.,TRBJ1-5,TGCAGTGCTAGGAGAGGGGGAAAAGTGAGTAGGGTAGGGCATCAGCCCCAGCATTTT,CSARRGGKVSRVGHQPQHF
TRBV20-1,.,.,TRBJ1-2,TGCAGTGCTAGAGATCGCGGACAGTCGAACTATGGCTACACCTTC,CSARDRGQSNYGYTF
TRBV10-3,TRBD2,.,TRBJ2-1,TGTGCCATCAGTCTGGCTAGCGGGAACCATGAGCAGTTCTTC,CAISLASGNHEQFF
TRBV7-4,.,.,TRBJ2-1,TGTGCCAGCAACCCTGAGGGGTATACCCACAATGAGCAGTTCTTC,CASNPEGYTHNEQFF
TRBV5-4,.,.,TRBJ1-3,TGTGCCAGCAGCCCCCCCCAGGGGACGGGAAACACCATATATTTT,CASSPPQGTGNTIYF
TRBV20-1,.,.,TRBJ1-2,TGCAGTGCTAGAACCCCCGGGAGGGATCTATCTGGCTACACCTTC,CSARTPGRDLSGYTF
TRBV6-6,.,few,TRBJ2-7,TGTGCCAGCAGTTATACTAGAATCGTCTACGAGCAGTACTTC,CASSYTRIVYEQYF
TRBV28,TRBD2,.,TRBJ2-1,TGTGCCAGCAGTACTAGCGGGAGGCCCACTAATGAGCAGTTCTTC,CASSTSGRPTNEQFF
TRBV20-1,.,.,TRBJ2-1,TGCAGTGCTAGAGATGATATCCTTCAGTTCTTC,CSARDDILQFF
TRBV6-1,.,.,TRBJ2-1,TGTGCCAGCAGTGAAACGGGTGCGGAACATTACAATGAGCAGTTCTTC,CASSETGAEHYNEQFF
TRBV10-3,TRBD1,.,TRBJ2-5,TGTGCCATCAGGCCCGGGACAGGTGTTGAGACCCAGTACTTC,CAIRPGTGVETQYF
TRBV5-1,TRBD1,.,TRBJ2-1,TGCGCCAGCAGCCCGGACAGGGTGGGCTACAATGAGCAGTTCTTC,CASSPDRVGYNEQFF
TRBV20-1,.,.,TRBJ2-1,TGCAGTGCAGGGGCGAACAATGAGCAGTTCTTC,CSAGANNEQFF
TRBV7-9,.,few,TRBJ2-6,TGTGCCTTCCAGCTTGGGGATCCTGGGGCCAACGTCCTGACTTTC,CAFQLGDPGANVLTF
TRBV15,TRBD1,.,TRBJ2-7,TGTGCCACCAGCCCCCGGGACAGGGGCACCTACGAGCAGTACTTC,CATSPRDRGTYEQYF
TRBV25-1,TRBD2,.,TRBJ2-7,TGTGCCAGCAGTGAATCTAGCGGGGGGACCTCTAGCACTGATACGCAGTACTTC,CASSESSGGTSSTDTQYF
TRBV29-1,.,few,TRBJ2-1,TGCAGCGTTGATCAGCCTTCATCTTACAATGAGCAGTTCTTC,CSVDQPSSYNEQFF
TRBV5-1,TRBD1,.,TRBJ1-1,TGCGCCAGCAGCTTGGCCGGGGGGACAGGTCGGACTGAAGCTTTCTTT,CASSLAGGTGRTEAFF
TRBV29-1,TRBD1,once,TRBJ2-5,TGCAGCGTAGACGACGTGGGGACAGGGGAGCAGTACTTC,CSVDDVGTGEQYF
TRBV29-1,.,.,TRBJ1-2,TGCAGCGCTAAGGCGGAGGAGGGCTACACCTTC,CSAKAEEGYTF
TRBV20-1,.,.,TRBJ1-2,TGCAGTGCTAGAGATCAAACCCTATTTAACTATGGCTACACCTTC,CSARDQTLFNYGYTF
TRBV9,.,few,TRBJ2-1,TGTGCCAGCGGGAGGCAAGGCTCCTACAATGAGCAGTTCTTC,CASGRQGSYNEQFF
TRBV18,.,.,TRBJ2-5,TGTGCCAGCTCTCTCCTCGACAGTTCAGAGACCCAGTACTTC,CASSLLDSSETQYF
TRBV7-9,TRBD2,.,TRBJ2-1,TGTGCCAGCAGCTTAGGCCTACGTTGGGGACTATACAATGAGCAGTTCTTC,CASSLGLRWGLYNEQFF
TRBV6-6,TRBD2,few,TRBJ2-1,TGTGCCAGCAGCGGGACTAGCGCCCACAATGAGCAGTTCTTC,CASSGTSAHNEQFF
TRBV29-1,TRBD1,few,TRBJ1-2,TGCAGCGTCGAAGGACAGGGACGGGGCTACACCTTC,CSVEGQGRGYTF
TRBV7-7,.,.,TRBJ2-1,TGTGCTAGCAGCTTAGTGTCGGGGGCACCTCCCTTGTCCGGCCATGAGCAGTTCTTC,CASSLVSGAPPLSGHEQFF
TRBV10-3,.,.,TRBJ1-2,TGTGCCATCAGTGAATTTGAAGGTCACCAGGGAGGCCATGGCTACACCTTC,CAISEFEGHQGGHGYTF
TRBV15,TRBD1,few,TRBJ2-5,TGTGCCACCCACCATTCGGAGACAGGGAAAGAGACCCAGTACTTC,CATHHSETGKETQYF
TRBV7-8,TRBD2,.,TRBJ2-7,TGTGCCAGCATGGTGTCGGGAGGGCGCTACGAGCAGTACTTC,CASMVSGGRYEQYF
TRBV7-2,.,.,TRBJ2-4,TGTGCCAGCAGCTTAAATCACGGGAAAGCCAAAAACATTCAGTACTTC,CASSLNHGKAKNIQYF
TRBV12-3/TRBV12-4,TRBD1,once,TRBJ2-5,TGCGCCAGCGCCGGGACAGCGTCGAAGACCCAGTACTTC,CASAGTASKTQYF
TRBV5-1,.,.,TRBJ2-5,TGCGCCAGCAGCACCAGGGGGGCACCGGAGACCCAGTACTTC,CASSTRGAPETQYF
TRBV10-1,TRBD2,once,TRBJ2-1,TGCGCCAGCAGTGAGTTTCTAGCCAGCGGGAGTGAGCAGTTCTTC,CASSEFLASGSEQFF
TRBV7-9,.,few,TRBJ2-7,TGTGCCAGCAGTACCGAGGGCCTTCGGGACTACGAGCAGTACTTC,CASSTEGLRDYEQYF
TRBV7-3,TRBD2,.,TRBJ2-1,TGTGCCAGCAGCTTATGGGCGGGAGTATCCTACAATGAGCAGTTCTTC,CASSLWAGVSYNEQFF
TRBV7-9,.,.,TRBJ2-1,TGTGCCAGCAGCTTAGAGATCTCCTACAATGAGCAGTTCTTC,CASSLEISYNEQFF